The clone carrying this TCR beta chain was seen only once. Its antigen is currently unknown. V dropped 5 bases and J dropped 7; count of bases not matched to a gene: 19. The CDR3 loop spans 19 amino acids. Germline CDR1 and CDR2: MDHEN and SYDVKM. The record originates from a study of shared clonotypes between healthy human individuals. Points from the study as a whole: Blood alone was sampled, and tissue repertoires likely differ.

Genomic DNA (from each subset) was split evenly across several immunoSEQ plates. On sorted subsets, replicate PCRs used 200 to 250 ng DNA, or 31,000 or so T cell genomes. The assay was immunoSEQ multiplex PCR, and TCRdb's table has in-frame clones only and misses some. The sample has around 2.5 million clones; approximately 94% are singletons. The chain combines TRBV28 with TRBJ2-7; 14 bases are a match to TRBD2. The sequence was obtained from a man younger than 30 in good health. Some clones in this sample may be carry-over from other donors' samples. Sequencing was carried out using naive CD4+ T cells from PBMCs. Subset here: CD45RA+ positively selected. This chain's CDR3 is CASSRGDRGLAGVAGEQYF. In DNA, the CDR3 is TGTGCCAGCAGTCGCGGGGACAGGGGACTAGCGGGGGTCGCGGGAGAGCAGTACTTC.